A selection of T cell receptor beta chains follows, all from one sample in a study of alternative splicing in chronic myeloid leukemia remission. TCRdb processed the bulk RNA-seq reads again and assigns one entry to each CDR3 protein, with no DNA. The sample holds 1 distinct CDR3 sequence. The starting material was PBMCs or total blood leukocytes (not recorded which), obtained at diagnosis. These receptor sequences come from an adult with chronic myeloid leukemia. Each CDR3 is given with its conserved first and last residue.

V gene	J gene	CDR3 protein
TRBV29-1	TRBJ1-2	CSVEDYGYTF